This T cell receptor beta chain stems from a study of identical twins. Study-wide results and caveats: Zero-insertion analyses might be partly confounded by invariant T cells like MAIT and iNKT. The study found weaker excess twin sharing in beta out-of-frame sequences.

This clonotype has a count of ten or more. The target antigen is unknown. The donor group consisted entirely of healthy Caucasians. The ends were cut back, 4 bases at V and 10 bases at J, with 12 bases in the middle. The CDR3 loop spans 12 amino acids. Germline CDR1 and CDR2: SGHRS and YFSETQ. Unique molecular identifiers were present on the cDNA, which also gained a universal primer site by template switching. Via MiXCR, TCRdb re-called the 5' RACE reads, giving one row per CDR3 protein. Here the sample spans more than 400,000 distinct CDR3 sequences, roughly 15% being singletons. This same sample was also taken into another study, of yellow fever vaccine responses in identical twins.

The clonotype comes from a woman under 30 in good health. The chain has TRBV5-1 and TRBJ2-1, with D uncertain. The material sequenced was CD4+ T cells sorted from blood. CDR3 DNA: TGCGCCAGCAGCGACCCACCCATAGAGCAGTTCTTC. This translates into CASSDPPIEQFF.